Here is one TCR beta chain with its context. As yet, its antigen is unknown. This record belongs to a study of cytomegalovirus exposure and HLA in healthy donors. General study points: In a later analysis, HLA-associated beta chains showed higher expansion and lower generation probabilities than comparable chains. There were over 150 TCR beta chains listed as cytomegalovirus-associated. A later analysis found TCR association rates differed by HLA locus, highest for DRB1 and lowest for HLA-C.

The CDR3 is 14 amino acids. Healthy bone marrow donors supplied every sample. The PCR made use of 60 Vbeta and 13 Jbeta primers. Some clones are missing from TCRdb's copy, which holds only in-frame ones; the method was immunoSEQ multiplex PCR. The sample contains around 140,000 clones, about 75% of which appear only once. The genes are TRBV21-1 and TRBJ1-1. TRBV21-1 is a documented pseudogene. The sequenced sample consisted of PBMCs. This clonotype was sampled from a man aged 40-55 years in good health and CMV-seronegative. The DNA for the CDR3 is TGTGCCAGCAGCAGGGGGACTTTGAACACTGAAGCTTTCTTT. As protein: CASSRGTLNTEAFF.